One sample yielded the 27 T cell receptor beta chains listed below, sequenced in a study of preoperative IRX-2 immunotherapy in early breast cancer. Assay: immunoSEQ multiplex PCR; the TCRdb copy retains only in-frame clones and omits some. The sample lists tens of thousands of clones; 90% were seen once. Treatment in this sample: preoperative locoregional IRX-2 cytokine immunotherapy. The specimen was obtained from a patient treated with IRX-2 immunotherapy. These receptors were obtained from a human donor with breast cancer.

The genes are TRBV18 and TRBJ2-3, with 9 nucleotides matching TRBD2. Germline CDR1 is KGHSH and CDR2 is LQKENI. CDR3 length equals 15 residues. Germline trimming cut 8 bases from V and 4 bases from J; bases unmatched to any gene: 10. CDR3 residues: CASVKRGAGADTQYF. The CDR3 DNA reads TGTGCCAGCGTTAAGCGGGGGGCCGGGGCAGATACGCAGTATTTT. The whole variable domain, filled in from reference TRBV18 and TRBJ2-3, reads NAGVMQNPRHLVRRRGQEARLRCSPMKGHSHVYWYRQLPEEGLKFMVYLQKENIIDESGMPKERFSAEFPKEGPSILRIQQVVRGDSAAYFCASVKRGAGADTQYFGPGTRLTVL.

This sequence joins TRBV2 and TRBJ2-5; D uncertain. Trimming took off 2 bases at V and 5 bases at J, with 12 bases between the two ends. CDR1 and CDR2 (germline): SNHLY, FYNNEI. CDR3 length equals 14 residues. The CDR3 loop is CASSETAAAETQYF. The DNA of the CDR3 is TGTGCCAGCAGTGAAACGGCTGCCGCGGAGACCCAGTACTTC. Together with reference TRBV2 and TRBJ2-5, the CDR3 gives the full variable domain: EPEVTQTPSHQVTQMGQEVILRCVPISNHLYFYWYRQILGQKVEFLVSFYNNEISEKSEIFDDQFSVERPDGSNFTLKIRSTKLEDSAMYFCASSETAAAETQYFGPGTRLLVL.

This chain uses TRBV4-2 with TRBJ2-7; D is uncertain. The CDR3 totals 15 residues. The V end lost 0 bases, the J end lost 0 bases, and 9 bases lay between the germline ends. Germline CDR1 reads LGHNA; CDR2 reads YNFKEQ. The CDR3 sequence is CASSQDLGYSYEQYF. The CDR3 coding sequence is TGTGCCAGCAGCCAAGATCTTGGGTACTCCTACGAGCAGTACTTC.

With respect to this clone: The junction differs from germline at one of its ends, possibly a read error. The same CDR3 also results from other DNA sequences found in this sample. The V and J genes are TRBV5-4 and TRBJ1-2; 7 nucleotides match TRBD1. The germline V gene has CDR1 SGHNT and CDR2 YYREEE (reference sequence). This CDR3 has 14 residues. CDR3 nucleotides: TGTGCCAGCAGATTCGGACAGGCGAACTATGGCTATACCTTC. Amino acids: CASRFGQANYGYTF.

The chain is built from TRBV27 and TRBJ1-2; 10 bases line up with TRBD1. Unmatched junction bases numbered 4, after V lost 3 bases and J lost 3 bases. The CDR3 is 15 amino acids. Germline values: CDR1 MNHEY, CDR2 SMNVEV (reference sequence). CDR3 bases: TGTGCCAGCAGTTTTTTCGGGACAGGGGACTATGGCTACACCTTC. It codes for CASSFFGTGDYGYTF.

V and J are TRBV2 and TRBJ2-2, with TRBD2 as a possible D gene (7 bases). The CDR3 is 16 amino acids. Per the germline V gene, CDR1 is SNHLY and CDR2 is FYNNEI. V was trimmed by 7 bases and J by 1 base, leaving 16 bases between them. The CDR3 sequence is CASTAGGGRNTGELFF. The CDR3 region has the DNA TGTGCCAGCACCGCCGGGGGCGGGAGGAACACCGGGGAGCTGTTTTTT. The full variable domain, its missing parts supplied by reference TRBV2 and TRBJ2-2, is EPEVTQTPSHQVTQMGQEVILRCVPISNHLYFYWYRQILGQKVEFLVSFYNNEISEKSEIFDDQFSVERPDGSNFTLKIRSTKLEDSAMYFCASTAGGGRNTGELFFGEGSRLTVL.

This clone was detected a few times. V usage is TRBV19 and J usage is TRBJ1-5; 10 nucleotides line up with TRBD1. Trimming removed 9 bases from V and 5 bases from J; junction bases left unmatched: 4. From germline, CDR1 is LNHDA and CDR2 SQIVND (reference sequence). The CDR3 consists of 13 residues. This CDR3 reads CARLDRGHQPQHF. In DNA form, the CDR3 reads TGTGCCAGACTAGACAGGGGGCATCAGCCCCAGCATTTT.

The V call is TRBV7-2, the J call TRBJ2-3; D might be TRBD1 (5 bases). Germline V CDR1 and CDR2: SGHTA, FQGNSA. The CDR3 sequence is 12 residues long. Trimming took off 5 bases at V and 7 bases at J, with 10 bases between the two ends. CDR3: CASSQGPYTQYF. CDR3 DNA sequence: TGTGCCAGCAGCCAGGGCCCCTATACGCAGTATTTT.

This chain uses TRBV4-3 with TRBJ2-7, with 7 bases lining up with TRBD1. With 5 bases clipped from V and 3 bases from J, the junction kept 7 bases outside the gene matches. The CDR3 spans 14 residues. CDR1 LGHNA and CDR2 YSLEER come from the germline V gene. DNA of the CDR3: TGCGCCAGCAGCTTGCGGACAGGCCACTACGAGCAGTACTTC. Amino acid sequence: CASSLRTGHYEQYF.

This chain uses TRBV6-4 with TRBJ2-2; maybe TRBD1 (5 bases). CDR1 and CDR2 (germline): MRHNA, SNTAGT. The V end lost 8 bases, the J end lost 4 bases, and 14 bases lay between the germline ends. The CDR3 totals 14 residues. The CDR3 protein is CASRLEGATGELFF. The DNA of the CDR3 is TGTGCCAGCCGGTTAGAAGGGGCCACCGGGGAGCTGTTTTTT.

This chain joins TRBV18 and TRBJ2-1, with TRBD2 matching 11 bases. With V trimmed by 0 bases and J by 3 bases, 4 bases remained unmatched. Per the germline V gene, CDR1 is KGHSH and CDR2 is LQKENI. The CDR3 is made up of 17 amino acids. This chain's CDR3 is CASSPPPGTSGYNEQFF. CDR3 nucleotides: TGTGCCAGCTCACCACCCCCCGGGACTAGCGGCTACAATGAGCAGTTCTTC.

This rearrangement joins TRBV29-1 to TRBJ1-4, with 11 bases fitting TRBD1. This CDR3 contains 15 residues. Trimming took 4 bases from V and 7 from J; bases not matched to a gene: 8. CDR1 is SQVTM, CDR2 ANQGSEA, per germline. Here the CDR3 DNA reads TGCAGCGTTGCCGGACAGGGGGCCTTAGGTGAAAAACTGTTTTTT. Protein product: CSVAGQGALGEKLFF.

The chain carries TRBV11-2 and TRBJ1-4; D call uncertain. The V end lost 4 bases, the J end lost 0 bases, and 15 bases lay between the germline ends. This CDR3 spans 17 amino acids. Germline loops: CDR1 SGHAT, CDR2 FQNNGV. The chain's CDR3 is CASSSKNRAATNEKLFF. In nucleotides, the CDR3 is TGTGCCAGCAGCTCCAAAAACAGAGCTGCAACTAATGAAAAACTGTTTTTT.

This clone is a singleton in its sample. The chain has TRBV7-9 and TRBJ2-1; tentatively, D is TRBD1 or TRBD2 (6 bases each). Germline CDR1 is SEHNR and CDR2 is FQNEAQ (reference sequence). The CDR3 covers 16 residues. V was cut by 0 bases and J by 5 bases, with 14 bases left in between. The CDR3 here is CASSLAHGGRDNEQFF. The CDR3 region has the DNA TGTGCCAGCAGCTTAGCGCACGGGGGCCGTGACAATGAGCAGTTCTTC.

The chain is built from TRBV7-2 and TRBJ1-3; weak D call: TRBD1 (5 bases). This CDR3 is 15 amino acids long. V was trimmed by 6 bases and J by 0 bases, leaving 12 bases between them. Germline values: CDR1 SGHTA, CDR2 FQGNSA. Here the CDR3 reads CASRSTGPSGNTIYF. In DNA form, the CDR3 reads TGTGCCAGCAGATCTACAGGTCCCTCTGGAAACACCATATATTTT.

The CDR3 nucleotides are TGTGCCAGTAGTATGGGCCTCTCTGGGGCCAACGTCCTGACTTTC. Protein product: CASSMGLSGANVLTF. This sequence joins TRBV19 and TRBJ2-6; the D is unclear. Germline V gene lookup returns CDR1 LNHDA and CDR2 SQIVND (reference sequence). This CDR3 region has 15 residues. The V and J ends lost 3 bases and 0 bases respectively, with 6 bases between them.

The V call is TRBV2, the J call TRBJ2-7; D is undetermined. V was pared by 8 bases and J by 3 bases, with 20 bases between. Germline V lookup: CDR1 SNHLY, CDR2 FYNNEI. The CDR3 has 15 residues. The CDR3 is CASRPVVSSYYEQYF. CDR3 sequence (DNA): TGTGCCAGCCGCCCAGTGGTCAGCTCTTACTACGAGCAGTACTTC.

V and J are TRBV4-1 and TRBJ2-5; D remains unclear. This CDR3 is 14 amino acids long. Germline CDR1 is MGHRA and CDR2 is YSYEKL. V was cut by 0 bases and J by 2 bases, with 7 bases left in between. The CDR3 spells CASSQEPSQETQYF. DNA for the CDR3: TGCGCCAGCAGCCAAGAGCCAAGTCAAGAGACCCAGTACTTC.

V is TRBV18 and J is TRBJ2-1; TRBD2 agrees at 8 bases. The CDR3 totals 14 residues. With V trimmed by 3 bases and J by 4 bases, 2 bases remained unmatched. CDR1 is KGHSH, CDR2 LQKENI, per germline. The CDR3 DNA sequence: TGTGCCAGCTCACCGCCTAGCGGGTACAATGAGCAGTTCTTC. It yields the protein CASSPPSGYNEQFF.

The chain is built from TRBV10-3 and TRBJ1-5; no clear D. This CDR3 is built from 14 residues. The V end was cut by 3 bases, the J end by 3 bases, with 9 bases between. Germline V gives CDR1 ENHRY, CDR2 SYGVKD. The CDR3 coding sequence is TGTGCCATCAGTGAATGGCACTCCAATCAGCCCCAGCATTTT. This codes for CAISEWHSNQPQHF.

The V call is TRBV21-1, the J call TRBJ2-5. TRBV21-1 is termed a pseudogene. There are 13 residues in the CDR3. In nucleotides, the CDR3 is TGTGCCAGCAGCCACCGGGCCCAAGAGACCCAGTACTTC. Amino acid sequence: CASSHRAQETQYF.

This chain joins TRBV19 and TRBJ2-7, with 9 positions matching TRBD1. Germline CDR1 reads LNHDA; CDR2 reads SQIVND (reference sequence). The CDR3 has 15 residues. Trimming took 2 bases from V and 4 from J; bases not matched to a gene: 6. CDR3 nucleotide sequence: TGTGCCAGTAGTATAAGGACAGGGGCCGGTTACGAGCAGTACTTC. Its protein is CASSIRTGAGYEQYF.

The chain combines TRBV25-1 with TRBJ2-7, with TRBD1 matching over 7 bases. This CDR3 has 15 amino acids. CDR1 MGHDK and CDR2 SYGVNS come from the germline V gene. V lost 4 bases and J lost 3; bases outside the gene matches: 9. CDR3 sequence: CASSVVRGLNYEQYF. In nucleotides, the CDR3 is TGTGCCAGCAGTGTGGTAAGGGGGCTAAACTACGAGCAGTACTTC.

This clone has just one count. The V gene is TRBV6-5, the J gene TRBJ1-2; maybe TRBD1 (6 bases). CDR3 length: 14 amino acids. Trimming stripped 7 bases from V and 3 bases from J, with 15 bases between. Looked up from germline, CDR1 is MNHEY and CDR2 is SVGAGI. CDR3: CASIPRGRDYGYTF. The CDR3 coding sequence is TGTGCCAGCATCCCCAGGGGCCGAGACTATGGCTACACCTTC.

The CDR3 region is CASSAGPSNIQYF. Written as DNA, the CDR3 is TGTGCCAGCAGTGCGGGACCTTCAAACATTCAGTACTTC. The chain carries TRBV2 and TRBJ2-4; D could derive from TRBD1 or TRBD2 (5 bases each). CDR3 length: 13 residues. Germline-derived CDR1 and CDR2 are SNHLY and FYNNEI. Trimming left V 4 bases short and J 6 bases short, with 10 bases between. The whole variable domain, filled in from reference TRBV2 and TRBJ2-4, reads EPEVTQTPSHQVTQMGQEVILRCVPISNHLYFYWYRQILGQKVEFLVSFYNNEISEKSEIFDDQFSVERPDGSNFTLKIRSTKLEDSAMYFCASSAGPSNIQYFGAGTRLSVL.

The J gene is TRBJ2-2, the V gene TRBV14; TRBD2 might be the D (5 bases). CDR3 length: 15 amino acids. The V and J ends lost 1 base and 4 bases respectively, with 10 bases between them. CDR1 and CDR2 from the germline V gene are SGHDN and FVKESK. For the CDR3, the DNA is TGTGCCAGCAGCCAAGGAGCCAGCGGCACCGGGGAGCTGTTTTTT. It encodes CASSQGASGTGELFF.

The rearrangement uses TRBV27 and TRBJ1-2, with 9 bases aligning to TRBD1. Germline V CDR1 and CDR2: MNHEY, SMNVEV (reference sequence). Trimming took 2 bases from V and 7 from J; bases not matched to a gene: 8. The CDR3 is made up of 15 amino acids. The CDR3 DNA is TGTGCCAGCAGTTTACGACAGGGGGGGGGTGGTGGCTACACCTTC. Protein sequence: CASSLRQGGGGGYTF.